Listed below are T cell receptor beta chains from one sample, sequenced in a study of shared clonotypes between healthy human individuals. Generated by immunoSEQ multiplex PCR, the TCRdb table keeps only in-frame clones and is missing some. The sample contains about 2.1 million clones, around 93% of which appear only once. Input material: naive CD8+ T cells from PBMCs. Receptors originate from a man aged 18 to 29 in good health. Some clones in this sample may be carry-over from other donors' samples. Each CDR3 is given with its conserved first and last residue. The D gene is left open where the match is weak. Clone size appears in some rows only: once, few, many, or a class for an expanded clone.

CDR3nt: TGTGCCAGCAGCCCTAGCCGACAGGGTAGCGACAATGAGCAGTTCTTC
CDR3aa: CASSPSRQGSDNEQFF
v_gene: TRBV7-7
abundance: -
d_gene: TRBD1
j_gene: TRBJ2-1

CDR3nt: TGTGCCTGGGGCCTCGGAGGCCCTGGGTACGAGCAGTACTTC
CDR3aa: CAWGLGGPGYEQYF
v_gene: TRBV30
abundance: -
d_gene: -
j_gene: TRBJ2-7

CDR3nt: TGTGCCAGCAGCGTAGTGGAGACGGGGAGCGGCGGGGAGCTGTTTTTT
CDR3aa: CASSVVETGSGGELFF
v_gene: TRBV9
abundance: -
d_gene: -
j_gene: TRBJ2-2

CDR3nt: TGTGCCAGCAGCCCCCCGGGGGGAACGTACAATGAGCAGTTCTTC
CDR3aa: CASSPPGGTYNEQFF
v_gene: TRBV9
abundance: -
d_gene: TRBD2
j_gene: TRBJ2-1

CDR3nt: TGTGCCAGCAGTTACCCAAGCACAGATACGCAGTATTTT
CDR3aa: CASSYPSTDTQYF
v_gene: TRBV6-6
abundance: -
d_gene: -
j_gene: TRBJ2-3

CDR3nt: TGTGCCAGCAGTTTAGGCGGGGAAGGGTACGAGCAGTACTTC
CDR3aa: CASSLGGEGYEQYF
v_gene: TRBV28
abundance: -
d_gene: -
j_gene: TRBJ2-7

CDR3nt: TGTGCCAGCAGTTCGACTAGCGGGAGTAGAGATGAGCAGTTCTTC
CDR3aa: CASSSTSGSRDEQFF
v_gene: TRBV28
abundance: -
d_gene: TRBD2
j_gene: TRBJ2-1

CDR3nt: TGCGCCAGCAGCTCATCATGGACAGGTAGTGCGGAGCTGTTTTTT
CDR3aa: CASSSSWTGSAELFF
v_gene: TRBV5-1
abundance: -
d_gene: TRBD1
j_gene: TRBJ2-2

CDR3nt: TGTGCCAGCAGCTCACCCCGGGACGGGGACGGACTAGCCAAAAACATTCAGTACTTC
CDR3aa: CASSSPRDGDGLAKNIQYF
v_gene: TRBV13
abundance: -
d_gene: -
j_gene: TRBJ2-4

CDR3nt: TGTGCCAGCAGTCCTTCCGGGGGGGAGGCGATCACTGAAGCTTTCTTT
CDR3aa: CASSPSGGEAITEAFF
v_gene: TRBV27
abundance: once
d_gene: -
j_gene: TRBJ1-1

CDR3nt: TGTGCCAGCAGTTACTCCGGGCTGTACGAGCAGTACTTC
CDR3aa: CASSYSGLYEQYF
v_gene: TRBV27
abundance: -
d_gene: -
j_gene: TRBJ2-7

CDR3nt: TGTGCCAGCAGCGCCGGTAGGACGGCGCCCCAGTACTTC
CDR3aa: CASSAGRTAPQYF
v_gene: TRBV9
abundance: -
d_gene: -
j_gene: TRBJ2-5

CDR3nt: TGTGCCAGCAGTCCCTCGGGCGTCGGGGAGACCCAGTACTTC
CDR3aa: CASSPSGVGETQYF
v_gene: TRBV27
abundance: -
d_gene: -
j_gene: TRBJ2-5

CDR3nt: TGTGCCAGCAGCTTAGACCGAGGCGAGCAGTACTTC
CDR3aa: CASSLDRGEQYF
v_gene: TRBV7-9
abundance: -
d_gene: -
j_gene: TRBJ2-7

CDR3nt: TGCGCCAGCAGCTTGTGGGCGATAGCGGGAGGGCCTTACGAGCAGTACTTC
CDR3aa: CASSLWAIAGGPYEQYF
v_gene: TRBV5-1
abundance: -
d_gene: TRBD2
j_gene: TRBJ2-7

CDR3nt: TGTGCCAGCAGCTTGTGGAGGGGGGCAAGCTACGAGCAGTACTTC
CDR3aa: CASSLWRGASYEQYF
v_gene: TRBV5-8
abundance: -
d_gene: -
j_gene: TRBJ2-7

CDR3nt: TGTGCCAGCAGCCGACCCGGCGAGGGGACAGGGTTTGAAAAACTGTTTTTT
CDR3aa: CASSRPGEGTGFEKLFF
v_gene: TRBV9
abundance: -
d_gene: TRBD1
j_gene: TRBJ1-4

CDR3nt: TGTGCCAGCTCACCGGCCTCTCCCTACGAGCAGTACTTC
CDR3aa: CASSPASPYEQYF
v_gene: TRBV18
abundance: -
d_gene: -
j_gene: TRBJ2-7

CDR3nt: TGCGCCAGCAGCTTGGGTGGCAGCCCGTCGCGGGCTGAAGCTTTCTTT
CDR3aa: CASSLGGSPSRAEAFF
v_gene: TRBV5-1
abundance: -
d_gene: -
j_gene: TRBJ1-1

CDR3nt: TGTGCCAGCAGCTTACAAGGCGTCAACACTGAAGCTTTCTTT
CDR3aa: CASSLQGVNTEAFF
v_gene: TRBV7-9
abundance: few
d_gene: -
j_gene: TRBJ1-1

CDR3nt: TGTGCCAGCAGCCCCCGAGGGACATACGAGCAGTACTTC
CDR3aa: CASSPRGTYEQYF
v_gene: TRBV11-2
abundance: -
d_gene: -
j_gene: TRBJ2-7

CDR3nt: TGTGCCAGCAGCCAAGACCTGCCGGGCTCGGGCACTGAAGCTTTCTTT
CDR3aa: CASSQDLPGSGTEAFF
v_gene: TRBV4-2
abundance: -
d_gene: -
j_gene: TRBJ1-1

CDR3nt: TGTGCCAGCAGCTACAGGGCCAATGAGCAGTTCTTC
CDR3aa: CASSYRANEQFF
v_gene: TRBV6-1
abundance: -
d_gene: -
j_gene: TRBJ2-1

CDR3nt: TGTGCCAGCAGTGAGATGGGACTAGCGGGAGGGCCCAACAATGAGCAGTTCTTC
CDR3aa: CASSEMGLAGGPNNEQFF
v_gene: TRBV2
abundance: -
d_gene: TRBD2
j_gene: TRBJ2-1

CDR3nt: TGTGCCAGCAGCCCTAACACCCGACTTGATGGCTACACCTTC
CDR3aa: CASSPNTRLDGYTF
v_gene: TRBV28
abundance: -
d_gene: -
j_gene: TRBJ1-2

CDR3nt: TGTGCCAGCAGTTCGTCCGGGACAGGGTTGAGGAATACGCAGTATTTT
CDR3aa: CASSSSGTGLRNTQYF
v_gene: TRBV6-5
abundance: -
d_gene: TRBD1
j_gene: TRBJ2-3

CDR3nt: TGTGCCTGGAGTGTACCGGTCAGTGTGGGTCAGCCCCAGCATTTT
CDR3aa: CAWSVPVSVGQPQHF
v_gene: TRBV30
abundance: -
d_gene: -
j_gene: TRBJ1-5

CDR3nt: TGTGCCAGCAGCTTTTGGGGGGCAGGGGTGAATCAGCCCCAGCATTTT
CDR3aa: CASSFWGAGVNQPQHF
v_gene: TRBV7-8
abundance: -
d_gene: -
j_gene: TRBJ1-5

CDR3nt: TGTGCCAGCAGCTTAGGGGGAGTTGAAAACATTCAGTACTTC
CDR3aa: CASSLGGVENIQYF
v_gene: TRBV7-6
abundance: -
d_gene: -
j_gene: TRBJ2-4

CDR3nt: TGTGCCAGCAGCCCCCCGGTGAGGGTAAGAGGAGAGACCCAGTACTTC
CDR3aa: CASSPPVRVRGETQYF
v_gene: TRBV7-9
abundance: -
d_gene: -
j_gene: TRBJ2-5

CDR3nt: TGTGCCAGCAGGGAACACACCGGGGAGCTGTTTTTT
CDR3aa: CASREHTGELFF
v_gene: TRBV6-4
abundance: -
d_gene: -
j_gene: TRBJ2-2

CDR3nt: TGTGCCAGCAGTTTATCTCTCAGGGGGCTGAGCGAGCAGTACTTC
CDR3aa: CASSLSLRGLSEQYF
v_gene: TRBV27
abundance: -
d_gene: TRBD1
j_gene: TRBJ2-7

CDR3nt: TGTGCCAGCAGTGAAGACTTCTCAGCCTACAATGAGCAGTTCTTC
CDR3aa: CASSEDFSAYNEQFF
v_gene: TRBV6-1
abundance: once
d_gene: -
j_gene: TRBJ2-1

CDR3nt: TGTGCCAGCAGCGCCCGGACAGATCTTGGTGGCTACACCTTC
CDR3aa: CASSARTDLGGYTF
v_gene: TRBV7-9
abundance: -
d_gene: -
j_gene: TRBJ1-2

CDR3nt: TGTGCCAGCAGCGTTCTAGCGGGAGGGGATGAGCAGTTCTTC
CDR3aa: CASSVLAGGDEQFF
v_gene: TRBV9
abundance: -
d_gene: TRBD2
j_gene: TRBJ2-1

CDR3nt: TGTGCCAGCAGTGGCCGACAGCGGGAGCCGGGGGATACGCAGTATTTT
CDR3aa: CASSGRQREPGDTQYF
v_gene: TRBV2
abundance: -
d_gene: TRBD2
j_gene: TRBJ2-3

CDR3nt: TGTGCCAGCTCGGGGCTAGGCTACACCTTC
CDR3aa: CASSGLGYTF
v_gene: TRBV11-2
abundance: -
d_gene: -
j_gene: TRBJ1-2

CDR3nt: TGTGCCAGCAGTTTAAAGGGGGCGGCGCGGCAGTTCTTC
CDR3aa: CASSLKGAARQFF
v_gene: TRBV27
abundance: -
d_gene: TRBD1
j_gene: TRBJ2-1

CDR3nt: TGTGCCAGCAGTTACTCTCGGCAGTACGAGCAGTACTTC
CDR3aa: CASSYSRQYEQYF
v_gene: TRBV6-5
abundance: -
d_gene: -
j_gene: TRBJ2-7

CDR3nt: TGTGCCAGCAGTGGGGGACAGCCTGGCTACACCTTC
CDR3aa: CASSGGQPGYTF
v_gene: TRBV6-1
abundance: -
d_gene: TRBD1
j_gene: TRBJ1-2

CDR3nt: TGTGCCAGCAGTCTCCTAGCGGGAGGGCCGTACGAGCAGTACTTC
CDR3aa: CASSLLAGGPYEQYF
v_gene: TRBV27
abundance: -
d_gene: TRBD2
j_gene: TRBJ2-7

CDR3nt: TGTGCCAGCTCAGGATTGACAGACACTGAAGCTTTCTTT
CDR3aa: CASSGLTDTEAFF
v_gene: TRBV6-1
abundance: -
d_gene: -
j_gene: TRBJ1-1

CDR3nt: TGTGCCAGCAGCTATCGACAGTACTACGAGCAGTACTTC
CDR3aa: CASSYRQYYEQYF
v_gene: TRBV6-5
abundance: -
d_gene: -
j_gene: TRBJ2-7

CDR3nt: TGTGCCGGACAACGGGAGTTTAGTACCGGGGAGCTGTTTTTT
CDR3aa: CAGQREFSTGELFF
v_gene: TRBV19
abundance: once
d_gene: -
j_gene: TRBJ2-2

CDR3nt: TGTGCCAGCAATCCCAGGTGGACGGAGACTAGAGGATCAGATACGCAGTATTTT
CDR3aa: CASNPRWTETRGSDTQYF
v_gene: TRBV7-9
abundance: -
d_gene: -
j_gene: TRBJ2-3

CDR3nt: TGTGCCAGCAGCCCCACTCGGGACGAGCAGTACTTC
CDR3aa: CASSPTRDEQYF
v_gene: TRBV7-9
abundance: -
d_gene: -
j_gene: TRBJ2-7

CDR3nt: TGTGCCAGCAGGTGGGACGGAGCTAACTATGGCTACACCTTC
CDR3aa: CASRWDGANYGYTF
v_gene: TRBV6-1
abundance: -
d_gene: -
j_gene: TRBJ1-2

CDR3nt: TGTGCCAGCAGTTTATCCAGGGGACTGAACACTGAAGCTTTCTTT
CDR3aa: CASSLSRGLNTEAFF
v_gene: TRBV28
abundance: -
d_gene: -
j_gene: TRBJ1-1

CDR3nt: TGTGCCAGCAGCCTACCCGACAGGGGGCTCCACGAGCAGTACTTC
CDR3aa: CASSLPDRGLHEQYF
v_gene: TRBV5-4
abundance: -
d_gene: TRBD1
j_gene: TRBJ2-7

CDR3nt: TGTGCCAGCAGTTTATGGAAAGGGGGCACAGATACGCAGTATTTT
CDR3aa: CASSLWKGGTDTQYF
v_gene: TRBV27
abundance: -
d_gene: -
j_gene: TRBJ2-3